This paragraph reports one TCR beta chain. These data originate in a study of blood T cell repertoires in COVID-19. Whole-study context: In each case, the material was cDNA or gDNA derived from T cells, B-cell-depleted T cells, or PBMCs.

The repertoire was sequenced with immunoSEQ multiplex PCR; TCRdb's copy has only in-frame clones and lacks some. The sample has over 200,000 clones; roughly 88% are singletons. Sequencing was done on a sample of peripheral blood. The receptor was isolated from a middle-aged man with acute or convalescent COVID-19.

The CDR3 sequence is CASSLRWGGSDTEAFF. In nucleotides, the CDR3 is TGTGCCAGTAGTCTCCGGTGGGGGGGCTCGGACACTGAAGCTTTCTTT. The rearrangement links TRBV19 to TRBJ1-1; D may be TRBD1 (6 bases). Per the germline V gene, CDR1 is LNHDA and CDR2 is SQIVND (reference sequence). The germline V and J ends were trimmed by 5 bases and 3 bases, with 19 bases remaining between them. CDR3 size: 16 residues. Full variable domain (rest looked up from reference TRBV19 and TRBJ1-1): DGGITQSPKYLFRKEGQNVTLSCEQNLNHDAMYWYRQDPGQGLRLIYYSQIVNDFQKGDIAEGYSVSREKKESFPLTVTSAQKNPTAFYLCASSLRWGGSDTEAFFGQGTRLTVV.